Presented here are 8 T cell receptor beta chains from one specimen sequenced in a study of blood T cell repertoires in COVID-19. TCRdb's copy holds only in-frame clones and misses some; the assay was immunoSEQ multiplex PCR. The sample lists approximately 200,000 clones; about 95% were seen once. The sample taken for sequencing was peripheral blood. The receptors stem from a man in his thirties or forties with COVID-19, enrolled during active disease.

The gene calls are TRBV18 and TRBJ1-1; TRBD1 aligns across 9 bases. This CDR3 is 17 amino acids long. V lost 5 bases to trimming and J lost 1 base; unmatched junction nucleotides: 11. CDR1 KGHSH and CDR2 LQKENI come from the germline V gene. The CDR3 DNA sequence: TGTGCCAGCTCATCGACTACAGGGGGCGCGGGGAACACTGAAGCTTTCTTT. Amino acids: CASSSTTGGAGNTEAFF.

The CDR3: CASSAGGVASDTQYF. The CDR3, as DNA: TGTGCCAGCAGCGCCGGCGGGGTAGCGAGCGATACGCAGTATTTT. The chain uses TRBV7-2 and TRBJ2-3, with a weak D call TRBD2 (6 bases). Trimming took 5 bases from V and 6 from J, leaving 18 bases between them. This CDR3 has 15 amino acids. Germline V lookup: CDR1 SGHTA, CDR2 FQGNSA. The full variable domain, in which reference TRBV7-2 and TRBJ2-3 provide the parts outside the CDR3, is GAGVSQSPSNKVTEKGKDVELRCDPISGHTALYWYRQSLGQGLEFLIYFQGNSAPDKSGLPSDRFSAERTGGSVSTLTIQRTQQEDSAVYLCASSAGGVASDTQYFGPGTRLTVL.

This clone was observed a few times. The same CDR3 arises from other DNA sequences in this sample as well. The gene calls are TRBV3-1 (or the pseudogene TRBV3-2) and TRBJ1-5, with D possibly being TRBD1 (5 bases). The CDR3 extends over 14 amino acids. Trimming removed 1 base from V and 4 bases from J, with 8 bases in between. Per the germline V gene, CDR1 is LGHDT and CDR2 is YNNKEL (reference sequence). This chain's CDR3 is CASSQGRGNQPQHF. DNA for the CDR3: TGTGCCAGCAGCCAAGGTAGGGGAAATCAGCCCCAGCATTTT.

The chain is built from TRBV9 and TRBJ2-3; maybe TRBD1 (5 bases). Per germline, CDR1 SGDLS and CDR2 YYNGEE. V was shortened by 4 bases and J by 4 bases, with 19 bases between the two germline ends. The CDR3 spans 16 residues. The CDR3: CASSPQGPPIADTQYF. CDR3 bases: TGTGCCAGCAGCCCCCAGGGCCCACCCATCGCAGATACGCAGTATTTT.

The V gene is TRBV6-5, the J gene TRBJ1-5; D unclear. This CDR3 comprises 14 residues. Germline V CDR1 and CDR2: MNHEY, SVGAGI. The V end lost 8 bases, the J end lost 7 bases, and 18 bases lay between the germline ends. CDR3 DNA: TGTGCCAGCGGATACGCTGGGAGAGACCAGCCCCAGCATTTT. This codes for CASGYAGRDQPQHF.

This rearrangement joins TRBV5-6 to TRBJ1-6, with D possibly matching TRBD1 (5 bases). This CDR3 is 13 amino acids long. Germline values: CDR1 SGHDT, CDR2 YYEEEE. V was trimmed by 0 bases and J by 9 bases, leaving 7 bases between them. CDR3 DNA: TGTGCCAGCAGCTTGGGGGGACTTTCACCCCTCCACTTT. Encoded protein: CASSLGGLSPLHF.

This chain joins TRBV19 and TRBJ2-2, with TRBD2 matching over 10 bases. The CDR3 runs 15 residues. With V trimmed by 3 bases and J by 4 bases, 2 bases remained unmatched. In germline, CDR1 is LNHDA, CDR2 SQIVND (reference sequence). The CDR3 sequence: CASSMGLAITGELFF. CDR3 DNA: TGTGCCAGTAGTATGGGACTAGCGATCACCGGGGAGCTGTTTTTT.

This sequence joins TRBV28 and TRBJ2-7; TRBD1 matches at 9 bases. V lost 6 bases and J lost 6; bases outside the gene matches: 0. Per germline, CDR1 MDHEN and CDR2 SYDVKM. The CDR3 runs 11 residues. The CDR3 reads CASRTGGEQYF. In DNA form, the CDR3 reads TGTGCCAGCAGGACAGGGGGCGAGCAGTACTTC.